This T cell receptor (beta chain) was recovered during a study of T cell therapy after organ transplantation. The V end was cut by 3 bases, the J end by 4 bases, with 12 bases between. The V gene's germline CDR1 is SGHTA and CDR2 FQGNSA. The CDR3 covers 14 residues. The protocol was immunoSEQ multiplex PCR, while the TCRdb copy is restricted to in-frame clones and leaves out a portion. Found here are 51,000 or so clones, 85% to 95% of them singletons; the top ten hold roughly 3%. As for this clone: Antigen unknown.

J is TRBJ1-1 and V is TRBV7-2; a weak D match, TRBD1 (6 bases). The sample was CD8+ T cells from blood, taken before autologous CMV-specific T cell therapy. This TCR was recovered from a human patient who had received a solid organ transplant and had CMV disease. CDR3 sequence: CASSFPGAVTEAFF. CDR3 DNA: TGTGCCAGCAGCTTTCCAGGGGCTGTCACTGAAGCTTTCTTT.